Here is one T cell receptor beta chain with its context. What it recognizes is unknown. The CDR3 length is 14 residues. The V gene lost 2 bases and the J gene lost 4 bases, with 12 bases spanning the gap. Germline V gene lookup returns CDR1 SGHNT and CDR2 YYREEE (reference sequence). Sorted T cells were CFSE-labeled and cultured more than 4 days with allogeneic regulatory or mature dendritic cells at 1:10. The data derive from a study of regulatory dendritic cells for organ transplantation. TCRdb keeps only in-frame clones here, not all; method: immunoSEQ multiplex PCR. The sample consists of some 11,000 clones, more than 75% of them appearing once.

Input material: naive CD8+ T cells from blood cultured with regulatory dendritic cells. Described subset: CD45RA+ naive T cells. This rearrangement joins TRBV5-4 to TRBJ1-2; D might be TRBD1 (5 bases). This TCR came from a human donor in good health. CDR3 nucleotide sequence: TGTGCCAGCAGCTTTGGGTCAGGGCCCTATGGCTACACCTTC. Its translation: CASSFGSGPYGYTF.